This entry lists 14 T cell receptor beta chains sequenced from one sample in a study of cytomegalovirus exposure and HLA in healthy donors. Primers: 60 Vbeta forward and 13 Jbeta reverse. Only in-frame clones appear in the TCRdb table, and some are missing; sequencing was by immunoSEQ multiplex PCR. Of about 300,000 clones listed, roughly 90% were seen once; the top ten hold 3.5% to 4%. Sequencing used PBMCs. The receptors derive from a man aged 40-50 years in good health and CMV-seropositive.

This clone appeared a single time. CDR3 residues: CAITPTGNEQFF. The DNA of the CDR3 is TGTGCCATCACCCCTACTGGCAATGAGCAGTTCTTC. The chain couples TRBV10-3 to TRBJ2-1, with no clear D. The V and J ends lost 7 bases and 6 bases respectively, with 10 bases between them. The CDR3 sequence is 12 residues long. Per the germline V gene, CDR1 is ENHRY and CDR2 is SYGVKD.

CDR3 amino acids: CASSFSRGEVNTEAFF. The DNA for the CDR3 is TGCGCCAGCAGCTTCTCCAGGGGGGAGGTGAACACTGAAGCTTTCTTT. The V call is TRBV5-1, the J call TRBJ1-1; TRBD1 agrees at 7 bases. Germline V gene data show CDR1 as SGHRS and CDR2 as YFSETQ. Trimming at V came to 2 bases and at J to 0 bases, leaving 7 bases not matched to a gene. The CDR3 length is 16 residues. Drawing the rest from reference TRBV5-1 and TRBJ1-1, the complete variable domain is KAGVTQTPRYLIKTRGQQVTLSCSPISGHRSVSWYQQTPGQGLQFLFEYFSETQRNKGNFPGRFSGRQFSNSRSEMNVSTLELGDSALYLCASSFSRGEVNTEAFFGQGTRLTVV.

The chain links TRBV30 to TRBJ2-2; a possible D gene is TRBD2 (5 bases). This CDR3 region has 14 residues. The germline V gene encodes CDR1 GTSNPN and CDR2 SVGIG (reference sequence). Trimming took 3 bases from V and 7 from J, leaving 15 bases between them. As DNA, the CDR3 is TGTGCCTGGAGGATCGGGCGGGCCCACGGGGAGCTGTTTTTT. Its translation is CAWRIGRAHGELFF.

V usage is TRBV15 and J usage is TRBJ2-7; the D gene is possibly TRBD2 (5 bases). This CDR3 spans 17 amino acids. Between the trimmed V and J ends, which lost 5 bases and 0 bases, there was a span of 20 bases. The germline CDR1 and CDR2 sequences are LNHNV and YYDKDF (reference sequence). This chain's CDR3 is CATSPEEVGFTSYEQYF. DNA of the CDR3: TGTGCCACCAGCCCCGAGGAGGTAGGCTTTACCTCCTACGAGCAGTACTTC. The full variable domain, rest sourced from reference TRBV15 and TRBJ2-7, is DAMVIQNPRYQVTQFGKPVTLSCSQTLNHNVMYWYQQKSSQAPKLLFHYYDKDFNNEADTPDNFQSRRPNTSFCFLDIRSPGLGDTAMYLCATSPEEVGFTSYEQYFGPGTRLTVT.

V gene TRBV27 combines with J gene TRBJ2-2; 10 bases are a match to TRBD2. This CDR3 is built from 16 residues. J gave up 3 bases and V 1 base, and 2 bases lay outside the gene matches. Germline assignment: CDR1 MNHEY and CDR2 SMNVEV (reference sequence). In nucleotides, the CDR3 is TGTGCCAGCAGTTTATGGCTAGCGGGAGACACCGGGGAGCTGTTTTTT. It translates to CASSLWLAGDTGELFF.

This rearrangement joins TRBV2 to TRBJ2-1; 14 bases fit TRBD2. This CDR3 region has 17 residues. Germline V lookup: CDR1 SNHLY, CDR2 FYNNEI. V was pared by 10 bases and J by 0 bases, with 8 bases of the junction left unmatched. CDR3 protein: CATTGLAGDTSYNEQFF. DNA for the CDR3: TGTGCCACCACGGGACTAGCGGGAGACACCTCCTACAATGAGCAGTTCTTC.

The rearrangement links TRBV20-1 to TRBJ2-7; unclear D gene. Looked up from germline, CDR1 is DFQATT and CDR2 is SNEGSKA (reference sequence). The V end lost 5 bases, the J end lost 1 base, and 6 bases lay between the germline ends. This CDR3 has 11 residues. The CDR3 bases are TGCAGTGCTGAGAGGTCCTACGAGCAGTACTTC. Translating it yields CSAERSYEQYF.

V and J are TRBV28 and TRBJ1-6; 8 nucleotides align to TRBD1. With V trimmed by 7 bases and J by 11 bases, 13 bases remained unmatched. The CDR3 is made up of 15 amino acids. Germline V gene data show CDR1 as MDHEN and CDR2 as SYDVKM. CDR3: CASKTSGTGGPPLHF. CDR3 DNA: TGTGCCAGCAAGACCTCCGGGACAGGTGGTCCACCCCTCCACTTT.

V gene TRBV6-5 combines with J gene TRBJ2-7; tentative D call: TRBD1 (5 bases). V was clipped by 5 bases and J by 2 bases, with 13 bases between them. The CDR3 sequence is 14 residues long. Germline V gene sequence: CDR1 MNHEY, CDR2 SVGAGI. The CDR3 bases are TGTGCCAGCAGTCTGGACACCCGTACCTACGAGCAGTACTTC. Its translation is CASSLDTRTYEQYF.

This chain connects TRBV7-9 to TRBJ2-1, with D tentatively TRBD1 (5 bases). V was clipped by 1 base and J by 8 bases, with 15 bases between them. Germline V gene lookup returns CDR1 SEHNR and CDR2 FQNEAQ (reference sequence). The length of the CDR3 is 15 residues. CDR3 nucleotides: TGTGCCAGCAGCTTAGGGGGCCAGGCTGGCGATGAGCAGTTCTTC. Translation: CASSLGGQAGDEQFF.

The chain combines TRBV6-6 with TRBJ1-4; 10 bases fit TRBD1. V was clipped by 0 bases and J by 8 bases; unmatched bases: 6. The CDR3 runs 16 residues. CDR1 MNHNY and CDR2 SVGAGI come from the germline V gene (reference sequence). The CDR3 DNA reads TGTGCCAGCAGTTACTCGTTGACAGGGGGCGAAGAAAAACTGTTTTTT. It translates to CASSYSLTGGEEKLFF.

The chain couples TRBV4-3 to TRBJ2-7; D might be TRBD2 (6 bases). Trimming left V 0 bases short and J 4 bases short, with 10 bases between. The CDR3 covers 14 residues. The germline V gene encodes CDR1 LGHNA and CDR2 YSLEER. The CDR3 spells CASSQEVAGYEQYF. In nucleotides, the CDR3 is TGCGCCAGCAGCCAAGAAGTTGCGGGGTACGAGCAGTACTTC.

The chain has TRBV29-1 and TRBJ2-2, with 11 positions matching TRBD2. V was pared by 3 bases and J by 6 bases, with 3 bases of the junction left unmatched. Germline-derived CDR1 and CDR2 are SQVTM and ANQGSEA. CDR3 length: 14 residues. CDR3 DNA: TGCAGCGTTGATAGCGGGAGGGTATCCGGGGAGCTGTTTTTT. Protein sequence: CSVDSGRVSGELFF.

The chain employs TRBV7-3 and TRBJ1-1, with D perhaps matching TRBD1 (5 bases). Trimming took 1 base from V and 3 from J, leaving 12 bases between them. This CDR3 is built from 15 residues. The germline gives CDR1 SGHTA, CDR2 FQGTGA. The CDR3 DNA follows: TGTGCCAGCAGCTTAATGGGCCAGGGTGACACTGAAGCTTTCTTT. This codes for CASSLMGQGDTEAFF. Looking up the rest from reference TRBV7-3 and TRBJ1-1 gives the full variable domain: GAGVSQTPSNKVTEKGKYVELRCDPISGHTALYWYRQSLGQGPEFLIYFQGTGAADDSGLPNDRFFAVRPEGSVSTLKIQRTERGDSAVYLCASSLMGQGDTEAFFGQGTRLTVV.